The T cell receptor beta chain described here comes from a study of tumor and adjacent non-tumor tissue in lung cancer. A modified ARM-PCR protocol with three rounds of nested PCR amplified TCRbeta. TCRdb re-called the multiplex PCR reads with MiXCR, one entry per CDR3 protein. The table has about 140,000 distinct CDR3 sequences, around two thirds seen once; the top ten hold 18%. RNA was extracted from bulk tissue without any cell sorting. As to this clonotype: Its antigen is as yet unknown. A much more abundant neighbour one base away suggests this may be a read error.

The study's findings and limits: TCR diversity was significantly greater in tumor than normal lung tissue.

This receptor was identified in a man in his fifties or sixties with small cell lung cancer. The sample taken for sequencing was lung tumor tissue.

CDR3 in amino acids: CASSFSRAHAGEQFF. Here the CDR3 DNA reads TGTGCCAGCAGCTTTTCGCGGGCCCATGCTGGTGAGCAGTTCTTC. The rearrangement links TRBV11-2 to TRBJ2-1, with a possible D match to TRBD2 (5 bases). Looked up from germline, CDR1 is SGHAT and CDR2 is FQNNGV. The CDR3 loop spans 15 amino acids. V was trimmed by 3 bases and J by 9 bases, leaving 18 bases between them.